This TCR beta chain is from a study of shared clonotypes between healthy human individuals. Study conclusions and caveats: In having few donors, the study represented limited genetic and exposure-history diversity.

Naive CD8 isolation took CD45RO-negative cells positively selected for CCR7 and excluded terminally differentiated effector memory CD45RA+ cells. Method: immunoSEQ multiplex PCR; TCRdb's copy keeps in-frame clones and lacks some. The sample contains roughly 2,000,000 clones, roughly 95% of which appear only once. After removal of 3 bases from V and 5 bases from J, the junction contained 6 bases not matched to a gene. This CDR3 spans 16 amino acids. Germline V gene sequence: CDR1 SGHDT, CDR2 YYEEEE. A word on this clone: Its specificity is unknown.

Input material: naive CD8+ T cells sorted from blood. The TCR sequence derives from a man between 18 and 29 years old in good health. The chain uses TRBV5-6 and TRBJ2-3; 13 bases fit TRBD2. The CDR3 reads CASSSGLAGVGDTQYF. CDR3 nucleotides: TGTGCCAGCAGCTCAGGACTAGCGGGAGTTGGAGATACGCAGTATTTT.